The 32 T cell receptor beta chains reported below all come from one sample, sequenced in a study of cytomegalovirus exposure and HLA in healthy donors. The PCR employed 60 Vbeta primers together with 13 Jbeta primers. Produced via immunoSEQ multiplex PCR; TCRdb's table is partial and in-frame only. The profile shows fewer than 200,000 clones, roughly four fifths of them singletons. Material for sequencing was PBMCs. The source of these receptors is a man aged 45-65 years in good health and CMV-seronegative.

In nucleotides, the CDR3 is TGTGCCAGCAGTCCCAACGGGGGGGCGGGACAGCCCCAGCATTTT. Its translation is CASSPNGGAGQPQHF. This chain uses TRBV2 with TRBJ1-5; tentatively, D is TRBD1 (6 bases). V gave up 5 bases and J gave up 7 bases, with 18 bases separating them. Germline CDR1 reads SNHLY; CDR2 reads FYNNEI. The CDR3 runs to 15 residues.

The genes are TRBV5-1 and TRBJ1-1; no definite D call. CDR3 length: 15 amino acids. Germline V CDR1 and CDR2: SGHRS, YFSETQ. Between the trimmed V and J ends, which lost 1 base and 0 bases, there was a span of 10 bases. The CDR3 DNA follows: TGCGCCAGCAGCTTGTTAGGAGGAATGAACACTGAAGCTTTCTTT. It codes for CASSLLGGMNTEAFF.

This chain links TRBV6-5 with TRBJ2-7; 7 bases are shared with TRBD1. The CDR3 totals 15 residues. Germline V gene lookup returns CDR1 MNHEY and CDR2 SVGAGI. With 5 bases clipped from V and 0 bases from J, the junction kept 7 bases outside the gene matches. This CDR3 is CASSPLDRSSYEQYF. CDR3 nucleotides: TGTGCCAGCAGTCCCCTGGACAGGTCCTCCTACGAGCAGTACTTC.

The genes are TRBV11-3 and TRBJ1-4; perhaps TRBD1 as D (5 bases). CDR3 size: 15 residues. Germline V gene sequence: CDR1 SGHNT, CDR2 YENEEA. Trimming removed 1 base at V and 8 bases at J, with 14 bases between. CDR3 amino acids: CASSLVRGEDEKLFF. The DNA of the CDR3 is TGTGCCAGCAGCTTAGTAAGAGGGGAGGACGAAAAACTGTTTTTT. The full variable domain, its missing parts supplied by reference TRBV11-3 and TRBJ1-4, is EAGVVQSPRYKIIEKKQPVAFWCNPISGHNTLYWYLQNLGQGPELLIRYENEEAVDDSQLPKDRFSAERLKGVDSTLKIQPAELGDSAVYLCASSLVRGEDEKLFFGSGTQLSVL.

This clone was counted once. The chain links TRBV7-9 to TRBJ1-2; possibly TRBD1 for D (5 bases). V dropped 1 base and J dropped 8 bases, with 14 bases sitting between them. Looked up from germline, CDR1 is SEHNR and CDR2 is FQNEAQ (reference sequence). This CDR3 region has 14 residues. Here the CDR3 DNA reads TGTGCCAGCAGCTTAGTAGGGGCCCAGGAGGGCTACACCTTC. It specifies CASSLVGAQEGYTF.

The chain recombines TRBV7-8 with TRBJ2-7; 12 bases match TRBD2. The CDR3 is 17 residues long. Germline CDR1 is SGHVS and CDR2 is FQNEAQ. Trimming removed 4 bases from V and 6 bases from J; junction bases left unmatched: 13. For the CDR3, the DNA is TGTGCCAGCAGCTCTCCGACTAGCGGGAGAGCGGATCGCGAGCAGTACTTC. Translating it yields CASSSPTSGRADREQYF.

V usage is TRBV5-6 and J usage is TRBJ2-3, with unresolved D. Germline CDR1 and CDR2: SGHDT and YYEEEE. The CDR3 loop spans 11 amino acids. Trimming shortened V by 2 bases and J by 6 bases, and 4 bases separated the two germline ends. Written as DNA, the CDR3 is TGTGCCAGCAGCTTCGGGGATACGCAGTATTTT. Translating gives CASSFGDTQYF.

This chain links TRBV5-6 with TRBJ2-3, with D possibly matching TRBD1 (7 bases). The germline V gene has CDR1 SGHDT and CDR2 YYEEEE. The CDR3 is 16 amino acids. V dropped 3 bases and J dropped 2 bases, with 16 bases sitting between them. The CDR3 loop is CASSSGGSYLTDTQYF. The CDR3 DNA reads as TGTGCCAGCAGCTCAGGGGGGTCTTACCTCACAGATACGCAGTATTTT.

This chain connects TRBV4-3 to TRBJ1-2; D unclear. The CDR3 has 13 residues. CDR1 is LGHNA, CDR2 YSLEER, per germline. Trimming took off 0 bases at V and 8 bases at J, with 10 bases between the two ends. CDR3 protein: CASSQDPVEGYTF. DNA for the CDR3: TGCGCCAGCAGCCAAGACCCGGTTGAAGGCTACACCTTC.

The rearrangement joins TRBV5-1 to TRBJ2-7; D is unresolved. Trimming took 0 bases from V and 2 from J, leaving 6 bases between them. The CDR3 runs to 13 residues. Germline V gene data show CDR1 as SGHRS and CDR2 as YFSETQ. CDR3 protein: CASSLALAYEQYF. CDR3 DNA: TGCGCCAGCAGCTTGGCGCTAGCCTACGAGCAGTACTTC.

The chain is built from TRBV19 and TRBJ1-2; 7 bases line up with TRBD1. V was pared by 5 bases and J by 6 bases, with 6 bases of the junction left unmatched. The CDR3 totals 13 residues. Germline-derived CDR1 and CDR2 are LNHDA and SQIVND (reference sequence). CDR3 sequence (DNA): TGTGCCAGTAGTGGGCAGACAGGGCATGGCTACACCTTC. Translated: CASSGQTGHGYTF.

The rearrangement joins TRBV7-2 to TRBJ1-1, with D uncertain. This CDR3 spans 15 amino acids. Germline loops: CDR1 SGHTA, CDR2 FQGNSA. Trimming removed 0 bases from V and 1 base from J, with 9 bases in between. CDR3 in amino acids: CASSLAYQSNTEAFF. In nucleotides, the CDR3 is TGTGCCAGCAGCTTAGCGTATCAGTCGAACACTGAAGCTTTCTTT.

The DNA of the CDR3 is TGTGCCAGCAGTTACTCGAGACAGGCCCAGCCCCAGCATTTT. Its translation: CASSYSRQAQPQHF. The chain links TRBV6-5 to TRBJ1-5; tentatively, D is TRBD1 (6 bases). The V end was cut by 0 bases, the J end by 7 bases, with 10 bases between. The CDR3 is made up of 14 amino acids. Per the germline V gene, CDR1 is MNHEY and CDR2 is SVGAGI.

This clone has only a few counts. This chain connects TRBV6-5 to TRBJ2-7; TRBD2 aligns across 9 bases. V dropped 6 bases and J dropped 0; count of bases not matched to a gene: 3. Per the germline V gene, CDR1 is MNHEY and CDR2 is SVGAGI. This CDR3 spans 14 amino acids. The DNA of the CDR3 is TGTGCCAGCAGCGCGGGAGGGTTCTCCTACGAGCAGTACTTC. It codes for CASSAGGFSYEQYF.

The rearrangement links TRBV5-1 to TRBJ1-4; D is perhaps TRBD1 (6 bases). V dropped 4 bases and J dropped 3 bases, with 13 bases sitting between them. Germline V gene lookup returns CDR1 SGHRS and CDR2 YFSETQ. There are 15 residues in the CDR3. The chain's CDR3 is CASSTGGASNEKLFF. DNA for the CDR3: TGCGCCAGCAGCACGGGGGGCGCGTCTAATGAAAAACTGTTTTTT.

This chain joins TRBV7-2 and TRBJ1-5; TRBD1 agrees at 7 bases. V dropped 4 bases and J dropped 6; count of bases not matched to a gene: 3. The CDR3 length is 13 residues. Germline assignment: CDR1 SGHTA and CDR2 FQGNSA. The DNA of the CDR3 is TGTGCCAGCAGCTCAAACAGGGGTCAGCCCCAGCATTTT. Amino acid sequence: CASSSNRGQPQHF.

The gene calls are TRBV6-4 and TRBJ2-2; 12 nucleotides match TRBD2. J lost 0 bases, V lost 0 bases, and 5 bases had no gene match. This CDR3 contains 19 residues. Germline-derived CDR1 and CDR2 are MRHNA and SNTAGT. The CDR3 bases are TGTGCCAGCAGTGACTCTCGTACTAGCGGGGGGTCGAACACCGGGGAGCTGTTTTTT. This encodes CASSDSRTSGGSNTGELFF.

The chain joins TRBV4-2 to TRBJ2-7; 13 bases line up with TRBD2. The CDR3 loop spans 17 amino acids. Germline loops: CDR1 LGHNA, CDR2 YNFKEQ. J was trimmed by 2 bases and V by 3 bases; bases with no gene match: 7. The CDR3 here is CASSQSLAGGPPYEQYF. CDR3 coding DNA: TGTGCCAGCAGCCAGTCACTAGCGGGAGGGCCGCCCTACGAGCAGTACTTC.

This chain links TRBV18 with TRBJ2-7, with D possibly being TRBD2 (6 bases). The CDR3 consists of 15 residues. Per germline, CDR1 KGHSH and CDR2 LQKENI. V lost 6 bases, J lost 2 bases, and 17 bases lay in between. The CDR3 spells CASSSLEGPTYEQYF. Here the CDR3 DNA reads TGTGCCAGCTCCTCTTTGGAGGGGCCTACCTACGAGCAGTACTTC.

This sequence joins TRBV1 and TRBJ2-1; TRBD2 is taken as the D call from the table, unchecked against the DNA. TRBV1 counts as a pseudogene. The CDR3 extends over 17 amino acids. In DNA, the CDR3 is TGCACCAGCAGCCAAGATGGCCGGGCTAGCGGGAACGGTGAGCAGTTCTTC. Protein product: CTSSQDGRASGNGEQFF.

This sequence joins TRBV7-8 and TRBJ1-1; D gene uncertain. This CDR3 comprises 15 residues. Trimming removed 5 bases from V and 0 bases from J, with 13 bases in between. Germline loops: CDR1 SGHVS, CDR2 FQNEAQ. The DNA for the CDR3 is TGTGCCAGCAGCCCGGGAGGCACTATGAACACTGAAGCTTTCTTT. Translated, it gives CASSPGGTMNTEAFF.

The chain links TRBV5-4 to TRBJ2-1; 8 bases map to TRBD1. Germline CDR1 SGHNT, CDR2 YYREEE (reference sequence). The CDR3 loop spans 16 amino acids. Trimming cost V 5 bases and J 0 bases; bases outside gene matches: 7. The CDR3 sequence: CASRATGGSSYNEQFF. CDR3 bases: TGTGCCAGCAGGGCTACAGGGGGGAGCTCCTACAATGAGCAGTTCTTC.

CDR3 in DNA: TGTGCCACCAGCACTTCAACAGGGCTAGCCTATGGCTACACCTTC. Its translation: CATSTSTGLAYGYTF. V is TRBV15 and J is TRBJ1-2; possible D gene TRBD1, 6 bases. Trimming took 4 bases from V and 4 from J, leaving 16 bases between them. CDR1 is LNHNV and CDR2 is YYDKDF in the germline V gene (reference sequence). CDR3 size: 15 residues. The full variable domain, in which reference TRBV15 and TRBJ1-2 provide the parts outside the CDR3, is DAMVIQNPRYQVTQFGKPVTLSCSQTLNHNVMYWYQQKSSQAPKLLFHYYDKDFNNEADTPDNFQSRRPNTSFCFLDIRSPGLGDTAMYLCATSTSTGLAYGYTFGSGTRLTVV.

This chain joins TRBV6-5 and TRBJ2-7; 11 bases are a match to TRBD1. Trimming removed 0 bases from V and 7 bases from J; junction bases left unmatched: 5. This CDR3 is 15 amino acids long. Germline CDR1 is MNHEY and CDR2 is SVGAGI. CDR3 sequence reads: CASSYSPDRGPEQYF. In DNA form, the CDR3 reads TGTGCCAGCAGTTACTCACCGGACAGGGGGCCGGAGCAGTACTTC.

The rearrangement joins TRBV19 to TRBJ1-4, with 9 bases identical to TRBD1. Losses at the gene ends were 6 bases for V and 7 bases for J; bases not matched to a gene: 21. The germline CDR1 and CDR2 sequences are LNHDA and SQIVND (reference sequence). The CDR3 has 19 residues. The DNA for the CDR3 is TGTGCCAGTAGCCCGGGACAGGGAAGGTCGGGATTACTTATTGAAAAACTGTTTTTT. Protein sequence: CASSPGQGRSGLLIEKLFF.

This clone was detected once. The chain uses TRBV28 and TRBJ1-1; D unresolved. Germline lookup yields CDR1 MDHEN and CDR2 SYDVKM. Trimming removed 5 bases at V and 2 bases at J, with 21 bases between. The CDR3 extends over 17 amino acids. The CDR3 loop is CASSKKPVAGRNTEAFF. The CDR3 DNA follows: TGTGCCAGCAGTAAAAAACCGGTGGCAGGCCGAAACACTGAAGCTTTCTTT.

The chain employs TRBV2 and TRBJ2-5; possibly TRBD2 for D (5 bases). Germline V gene lookup returns CDR1 SNHLY and CDR2 FYNNEI. There are 15 residues in the CDR3. The V end was cut by 8 bases, the J end by 5 bases, with 21 bases between. The CDR3 DNA sequence: TGTGCCAGCGGCTCTATATCTGGGAGTAGGGAGACCCAGTACTTC. Amino acid sequence: CASGSISGSRETQYF.

The chain uses TRBV4-3 and TRBJ2-3; TRBD2 aligns across 7 bases. The CDR3 spans 17 residues. The germline gives CDR1 LGHNA, CDR2 YSLEER. V lost 0 bases and J lost 0; bases outside the gene matches: 6. CDR3: CASSQDRLAVSTDTQYF. In nucleotides, the CDR3 is TGCGCCAGCAGCCAAGATAGGCTAGCGGTGAGCACAGATACGCAGTATTTT.

In this sample, this clone turned up a few times. This chain uses TRBV6-6 with TRBJ1-5; no clear D. The CDR3 has 12 amino acids. CDR1 and CDR2 (germline): MNHNY, SVGAGI (reference sequence). Between the trimmed V and J ends, which lost 11 bases and 2 bases, there was a span of 10 bases. CDR3 coding DNA: TGTGCCTCCCACGGGGGCAATCAGCCCCAGCATTTT. Translated: CASHGGNQPQHF.

This rearrangement joins TRBV27 to TRBJ1-6; D not certain. The CDR3 is made up of 15 amino acids. Trimming removed 4 bases from V and 7 bases from J, with 14 bases in between. Germline V gene lookup returns CDR1 MNHEY and CDR2 SMNVEV (reference sequence). This chain's CDR3 is CASSSWASLNSPLHF. DNA for the CDR3: TGTGCCAGCAGTTCCTGGGCCAGTTTGAATTCACCCCTCCACTTT.

This clone was recorded a few times. V and J are TRBV27 and TRBJ1-4; possible D gene TRBD1, 6 bases. In germline, CDR1 is MNHEY, CDR2 SMNVEV (reference sequence). The CDR3 length is 15 residues. V lost 6 bases, J lost 10 bases, and 21 bases lay in between. DNA for the CDR3: TGTGCCAGCAGCAAGGGGGGGGCCCAGGCCCGAAAACTGTTTTTT. It specifies CASSKGGAQARKLFF. Together with reference TRBV27 and TRBJ1-4, the CDR3 gives the full variable domain: EAQVTQNPRYLITVTGKKLTVTCSQNMNHEYMSWYRQDPGLGLRQIYYSMNVEVTDKGDVPEGYKVSRKEKRNFPLILESPSPNQTSLYFCASSKGGAQARKLFFGSGTQLSVL.

The chain has TRBV10-3 and TRBJ1-2; tentatively, D is TRBD1 (5 bases). Germline V CDR1 and CDR2: ENHRY, SYGVKD. This CDR3 has 12 amino acids. Trimming cost V 5 bases and J 4 bases, with 8 bases left between them. CDR3 coding DNA: TGTGCCATCAGTAGAGACAGCTATGGCTACACCTTC. Protein: CAISRDSYGYTF.